One sample yielded the 5 T cell receptor beta chains listed below, sequenced in a study of T cell responses to AZD1222 COVID-19 vaccine. Profiled with immunoSEQ multiplex PCR; TCRdb holds only in-frame clones, not every one. The sample carries approximately 94,000 clones, around 87% recorded once. Sequenced material: peripheral blood, taken on day 0 of AZD1222 vaccination. Receptors were obtained from an adult in good health.

This clone is a singleton in its sample. The rearrangement joins TRBV6-1 to TRBJ1-3, with D perhaps matching TRBD1 (6 bases). Germline CDR1 MNHNS, CDR2 SASEGT. V was pared by 2 bases and J by 3 bases, with 17 bases between. The CDR3 is made up of 17 amino acids. CDR3 residues: CASSESGWGQVGNTIYF. In nucleotides, the CDR3 is TGTGCCAGCAGTGAATCAGGGTGGGGACAAGTTGGAAACACCATATATTTT.

The rearrangement joins TRBV12-3 or TRBV12-4 to TRBJ1-1; tentatively, D is TRBD1 (5 bases). V was pared by 5 bases and J by 1 base, with 8 bases between. The CDR3 covers 13 residues. This CDR3 reads CASSARENTEAFF. The CDR3 bases are TGTGCCAGCAGTGCCAGGGAGAACACTGAAGCTTTCTTT.

The chain joins TRBV2 to TRBJ1-2; TRBD1 matches at 7 bases. J lost 5 bases, V lost 3 bases, and 12 bases had no gene match. CDR1 is SNHLY and CDR2 is FYNNEI in the germline V gene. This CDR3 is built from 16 residues. In DNA, the CDR3 is TGTGCCAGCAGTGAGATTTCGGCAGGGGGGCGATATGGCTACACCTTC. Its translation: CASSEISAGGRYGYTF.

This chain connects TRBV5-6 to TRBJ2-7; TRBD2 matches at 7 bases. V shed 0 bases, J shed 12 bases, and the junction held 6 bases outside the gene matches. The germline V gene has CDR1 SGHDT and CDR2 YYEEEE. The CDR3 extends over 12 amino acids. The CDR3 loop reads CASSLAGRPRYF. DNA of the CDR3: TGTGCCAGCAGCTTGGCCGGGAGGCCGCGGTACTTC.

This clone showed up just a few times. This chain links TRBV11-2 with TRBJ2-7, with D perhaps assigned TRBD1 or TRBD2 (5 bases each). Trimming shortened V by 5 bases and J by 1 base, and 12 bases separated the two germline ends. The CDR3 covers 14 residues. Germline V gene lookup returns CDR1 SGHAT and CDR2 FQNNGV. The CDR3 protein is CASSARDESYEQYF. The CDR3 DNA reads TGTGCCAGCAGCGCCCGGGACGAATCCTACGAGCAGTACTTC.